A selection of T cell receptor beta chains follows, all from one sample in a study of blood T cells in healthy people across ages. MiXCR was run by TCRdb on the 5' RACE reads, yielding one entry per CDR3 protein. The sample has 750,000 to 950,000 distinct CDR3 sequences; roughly 28% are singletons. The same specimen was also included in a second study, on T cells of mothers and their children.

The sequenced material came from blood. The receptors come from a woman between 40 and 55 years old in good health. Both conserved end residues are part of each CDR3. The order of the fields is V gene, clone size, CDR3 protein. The size of a clone is reported for some rows only, either as once, few or many, or as a class for expanded clones.

TRBV7-2 | many | CASSLVRQGIGEQYF
TRBV5-1 | few | CASSLDLLSYNEQFF
TRBV15 | few | CATSRDGGLTNEKLFF
TRBV12-3/TRBV12-4 | many | CASSTLQGRYTF
TRBV20-1 | few | CSANRATQKETQYF
TRBV7-2 | many | CASSLARGNQPQHF
TRBV28 | few | CASSWRTATREQYF
TRBV5-1 | . | CASSSGTDPYEQYF
TRBV19 | . | CASSLSTGAMNTEAFF
TRBV29-1 | few | CSAEELAGGLSDEQFF
TRBV6-2/TRBV6-3 | . | CATYPNRGPITEAFF
TRBV9 | . | CASSVVPLAGGLIEQFF
TRBV20-1 | few | CSARDLGRGQETQYF
TRBV9 | few | CASSARLTGTHSTDTQYF
TRBV7-2 | many | CASSLSGGNQPQHF
TRBV13 | . | CASSFLGPHEQFF
TRBV4-1 | many | CASSLQTGQETQYF
TRBV9 | many | CASSRDPGSYNEQFF
TRBV11-2 | . | CASSLGAGGPEQPQHF
TRBV20-1 | . | CSAPPEAGDYGYTF
TRBV7-8 | many | CASSLASSRRGQEAQYF
TRBV3-1 | many | CASSQADILAKNIQYF
TRBV5-1 | . | CASSKTTGTSGGDTQYF
TRBV4-3 | many | CASSRTLDYEQYF
TRBV4-2 | many | CASSQDLLAKNIQYF
TRBV10-3 | many | CAIQGYSNQPQHF
TRBV29-1 | many | CSVVVGALSGANVLTF
TRBV6-5 | many | CASRAQGVRETQYF
TRBV12-3/TRBV12-4 | . | CAGSLWSYEQYF
TRBV12-3/TRBV12-4 | . | CASSITGIENTEAFF
TRBV12-3/TRBV12-4 | many | CASSHTGGVYGYTF
TRBV4-1 | many | CASSQQDRGGSYNEQFF
TRBV14 | few | CASSQELLAGAGELFF
TRBV7-3 | many | CASSLSNIYTQYF
TRBV27 | . | CASSLWAGQSSYNEQFF
TRBV20-1 | . | CSATTGLSTEAFF
TRBV4-1 | many | CASSQVRQGTYEQYF
TRBV7-2 | . | CASRGGLAGRNEQFF
TRBV5-4 | few | CASSFPTQETQYF
TRBV4-2 | many | CASSQDLWASRSSGANVLTF
TRBV7-2 | . | CTCSVASGETQYF
TRBV28 | . | CASSRDKRSEQYF
TRBV14 | few | CASSRGLSEKLFF
TRBV7-2 | many | CASSSTGVLGVKNIQYF
TRBV21-1 | . | CASVRGVGGTEAFF
TRBV11-1 | . | CASSSGSPGQPQHF
TRBV12-3/TRBV12-4 | . | CASSFRPDGQPADYGYTF
TRBV10-3 | . | CAISGQGDSPLHF
TRBV6-6 | few | CASSNGLAEETQYF